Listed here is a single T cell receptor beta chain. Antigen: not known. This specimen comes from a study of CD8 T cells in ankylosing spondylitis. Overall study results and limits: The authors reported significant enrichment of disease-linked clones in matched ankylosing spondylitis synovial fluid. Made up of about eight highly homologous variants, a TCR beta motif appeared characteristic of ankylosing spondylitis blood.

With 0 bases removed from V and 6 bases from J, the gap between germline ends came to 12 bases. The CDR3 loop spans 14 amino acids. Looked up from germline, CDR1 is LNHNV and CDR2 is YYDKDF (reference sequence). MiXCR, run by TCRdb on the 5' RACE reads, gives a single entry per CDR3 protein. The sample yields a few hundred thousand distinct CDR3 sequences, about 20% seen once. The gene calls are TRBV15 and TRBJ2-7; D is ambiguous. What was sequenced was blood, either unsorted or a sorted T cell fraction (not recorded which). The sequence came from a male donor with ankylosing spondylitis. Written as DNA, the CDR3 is TGTGCCACCAGCAGAGAAGGTCGGGTAGGCGAGCAGTACTTC. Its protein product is CATSREGRVGEQYF.